This passage covers 20 T cell receptor beta chains from one sample sequenced in a study of a mutant IDH1 vaccine in newly diagnosed glioma (dated by TCRdb to the early 2020s). Antigens of these TCRs are unknown. The sample's time point label, decoded: week 23, last vaccination. Every vaccine dose consisted of 300 ug of a 20-mer mutant IDH1 peptide in Montanide, administered subcutaneously together with topical imiquimod. Library creation used the immunoSEQ multiplex PCR assay. This immuneACCESS table, as held by TCRdb, lists in-frame sequences with V and J called but not all clones. Of the missing ones, under half trace to an unresolved V gene in checked studies; the others have no known cause. The sample yields around 85,000 clones; 65% to 90% were counted once. Jointly, the top ten make up over 2% of the sample. Source: PBMCs, taken from a glioma patient whose treatment included an IDH1 peptide vaccine. The receptors here all came from a man aged 25 to 40 with glioma. Some clones in this sample may be carry-over from other donors' samples.

In nucleotides, the CDR3 is TGCGCCAGCAGACTACAAACTAGCCAAGAGACCCAGTACTTC. It encodes CASRLQTSQETQYF. The rearrangement uses TRBV5-1 and TRBJ2-5; D is possibly TRBD2 (5 bases). CDR1 and CDR2 (germline): SGHRS, YFSETQ. V was shortened by 5 bases and J by 1 base, with 12 bases between the two germline ends. This CDR3 has 14 amino acids.

This clone showed up just a few times. The chain has TRBV4-2 and TRBJ1-2; D unresolved. With 4 bases removed from V and 4 bases from J, the gap between germline ends came to 13 bases. The CDR3 is 14 residues long. Germline values: CDR1 LGHNA, CDR2 YNFKEQ. The CDR3 region is CASSRSGSLYGYTF. CDR3 DNA: TGTGCCAGCAGCCGTAGCGGATCGCTCTATGGCTACACCTTC.

The V gene is TRBV30, the J gene TRBJ1-5; 7 bases match TRBD1. The J segment lost 5 bases and the V segment lost 0 bases, leaving 7 bases of the junction unmatched. The CDR3 totals 15 residues. CDR1 and CDR2 (germline): GTSNPN, SVGIG (reference sequence). CDR3 residues: CAWSVGTVGHQPQHF. CDR3 DNA: TGTGCCTGGAGTGTAGGGACAGTGGGTCATCAGCCCCAGCATTTT.

The chain joins TRBV19 to TRBJ2-5; 12 positions match TRBD2. J lost 8 bases, V lost 3 bases, and 4 bases had no gene match. The CDR3 runs 14 residues. Germline CDR1 is LNHDA and CDR2 is SQIVND (reference sequence). In DNA, the CDR3 is TGTGCCAGTAGTATGGTACTAGCGGGAGGCACCCAGTACTTC. Its translation is CASSMVLAGGTQYF.

This chain joins TRBV7-6 and TRBJ1-4, with D unresolved. V was cut by 4 bases and J by 5 bases, with 8 bases left in between. Per germline, CDR1 SGHVS and CDR2 FNYEAQ. The CDR3 runs 13 residues. Here the CDR3 DNA reads TGTGCCAGCAGCTCATACCCAAATGAAAAACTGTTTTTT. As protein: CASSSYPNEKLFF.

This chain uses TRBV7-9 with TRBJ2-5; TRBD1 aligns across 7 bases. This CDR3 is built from 16 residues. V was pared by 1 base and J by 2 bases, with 7 bases of the junction left unmatched. The germline gives CDR1 SEHNR, CDR2 FQNEAQ (reference sequence). CDR3 nucleotide sequence: TGTGCCAGCAGCTTAGGGGTTGGGGACAGACAAGAGACCCAGTACTTC. Encoded protein: CASSLGVGDRQETQYF.

This clone was found once. The chain links TRBV7-2 to TRBJ2-1, with a possible D match to TRBD2 (7 bases). CDR1 and CDR2 from the germline V gene are SGHTA and FQGNSA. CDR3 length: 15 amino acids. The ends were cut back, 5 bases at V and 3 bases at J, with 14 bases in the middle. The chain's CDR3 is CASSQPGGLYNEQFF. Here the CDR3 DNA reads TGTGCCAGCAGCCAGCCGGGGGGCCTCTACAATGAGCAGTTCTTC.

The rearrangement links TRBV10-3 to TRBJ1-1; D perhaps matches TRBD1 (5 bases). V dropped 7 bases and J dropped 1 base, with 13 bases sitting between them. Germline V gene sequence: CDR1 ENHRY, CDR2 SYGVKD. The CDR3 runs to 14 residues. CDR3 sequence: CAINPTGKNTEAFF. Here the CDR3 DNA reads TGTGCCATCAATCCAACAGGCAAGAACACTGAAGCTTTCTTT.

This rearrangement joins TRBV9 to TRBJ1-2; D may be TRBD1 (5 bases). The V and J ends lost 1 base and 11 bases respectively, with 18 bases between them. Germline V gene sequence: CDR1 SGDLS, CDR2 YYNGEE. CDR3 length equals 14 residues. The CDR3 here is CASSVLTEQGEYTF. CDR3 in DNA: TGTGCCAGCAGCGTATTAACTGAGCAGGGAGAATACACCTTC.

The chain carries TRBV15 and TRBJ2-3; D tentatively fits TRBD1 or TRBD2 (5 bases each). The CDR3 has 13 residues. The V gene lost 0 bases and the J gene lost 9 bases, with 10 bases spanning the gap. In germline, CDR1 is LNHNV, CDR2 YYDKDF (reference sequence). Here the CDR3 reads CATSRDLEGTQYF. The CDR3 DNA reads as TGTGCCACCAGCAGAGATCTCGAGGGGACGCAGTATTTT.

CDR3 region: CASSRRQQANYGYTF. Here the CDR3 DNA reads TGTGCCAGTAGTAGAAGACAGCAGGCTAACTATGGCTACACCTTC. The chain combines TRBV19 with TRBJ1-2; D may be TRBD1 (5 bases). Trimming cost V 4 bases and J 0 bases, with 12 bases left between them. The CDR3 runs to 15 residues. Germline CDR1 and CDR2: LNHDA and SQIVND (reference sequence).

This clone was found a few times. This rearrangement joins TRBV27 to TRBJ1-2, with a tentative D call TRBD1 (5 bases). Germline V gives CDR1 MNHEY, CDR2 SMNVEV (reference sequence). V dropped 4 bases and J dropped 7 bases, with 16 bases sitting between them. CDR3 size: 14 residues. CDR3 protein: CASSSQRGRGGYTF. CDR3 in DNA: TGTGCCAGCAGTTCCCAACGGGGTAGGGGTGGCTACACCTTC.

This clone was recorded only once. Written as DNA, the CDR3 is TGTGCCAGCAGTTCCCAGCGGAGGGAATTCGATGGCTACACCTTC. It codes for CASSSQRREFDGYTF. The rearrangement joins TRBV6-5 to TRBJ1-2; D gene unclear. The CDR3 loop spans 15 amino acids. V was trimmed by 4 bases and J by 6 bases, leaving 18 bases between them. Germline lookup yields CDR1 MNHEY and CDR2 SVGAGI.

V gene TRBV18 combines with J gene TRBJ2-7; 7 bases map to TRBD1. This CDR3 has 14 residues. CDR1 is KGHSH, CDR2 LQKENI, per germline. Germline trimming cut 3 bases from V and 5 bases from J; bases unmatched to any gene: 7. The DNA for the CDR3 is TGTGCCAGCTCACCGGGACAGCGGACCGACGAGCAGTACTTC. Its translation is CASSPGQRTDEQYF.

This chain joins TRBV6-6 and TRBJ1-4, with 9 bases that match TRBD1. Losses at the gene ends were 10 bases for V and 5 bases for J; bases not matched to a gene: 8. The CDR3 is made up of 14 amino acids. Per the germline V gene, CDR1 is MNHNY and CDR2 is SVGAGI (reference sequence). The CDR3 loop is CATQEGQGNEKLFF. In DNA, the CDR3 is TGTGCCACCCAGGAAGGACAGGGGAATGAAAAACTGTTTTTT.

The chain joins TRBV4-2 to TRBJ2-1, with TRBD2 as a possible D gene (7 bases). The germline V gene has CDR1 LGHNA and CDR2 YNFKEQ. The V and J ends lost 0 bases and 7 bases respectively, with 19 bases between them. This CDR3 is 17 amino acids long. CDR3 in amino acids: CASSQDPGRGGLNEQFF. The CDR3 DNA is TGTGCCAGCAGCCAAGACCCGGGGAGGGGGGGCTTGAATGAGCAGTTCTTC.

V is TRBV7-9 and J is TRBJ1-2; D may be TRBD1 (5 bases). The V and J ends lost 5 bases and 0 bases respectively, with 13 bases between them. Germline lookup yields CDR1 SEHNR and CDR2 FQNEAQ (reference sequence). This CDR3 is 15 amino acids long. This CDR3 is CASSRTGVPNYGYTF. The CDR3 DNA reads TGTGCCAGCAGCCGTACAGGCGTCCCTAACTATGGCTACACCTTC.

The chain couples TRBV5-8 to TRBJ2-1; D perhaps matches TRBD2 (5 bases). Germline V lookup: CDR1 SGHTS, CDR2 YDEGEE. CDR3 length: 17 residues. Trimming took 0 bases from V and 4 from J, leaving 17 bases between them. CDR3 coding DNA: TGTGCCAGCAGCTTGGGCCTGGAGTTAGCGTCGTACAATGAGCAGTTCTTC. Its protein is CASSLGLELASYNEQFF. Based on the CDR3 plus reference TRBV5-8 and TRBJ2-1, the full variable domain is EAGVTQSPTHLIKTRGQQATLRCSPISGHTSVYWYQQALGLGLQFLLWYDEGEERNRGNFPPRFSGRQFPNYSSELNVNALELEDSALYLCASSLGLELASYNEQFFGPGTRLTVL.

The chain combines TRBV6-1 with TRBJ1-2; D unresolved. The CDR3 covers 14 residues. The V end lost 2 bases, the J end lost 3 bases, and 10 bases lay between the germline ends. Germline CDR1 reads MNHNS; CDR2 reads SASEGT. The CDR3 is CASSEPQRDYGYTF. DNA of the CDR3: TGTGCCAGCAGTGAACCCCAGCGTGACTATGGCTACACCTTC.

The chain links TRBV29-1 to TRBJ1-1, with TRBD1 matching 9 bases. V was pared by 7 bases and J by 3 bases, with 6 bases of the junction left unmatched. The germline V gene has CDR1 SQVTM and CDR2 ANQGSEA. The CDR3 has 13 amino acids. The CDR3 sequence: CSGTGTGHTEAFF. The CDR3 DNA is TGCAGCGGTACCGGGACAGGGCACACTGAAGCTTTCTTT.